This TCR beta chain was identified during a study of T-cell memory formation after mild COVID-19 (dated by TCRdb to the early 2020s). Context from the whole study: Most TCR sequence clusters were specific to one of the two donors. In a couple of donors, T-cell clones that expanded and contracted after mild COVID-19 were followed by sequencing TCRalpha and TCRbeta repertoires longitudinally. The cohort comprised two young, previously healthy adult volunteers, one female and one male.

This clonotype was counted only a few times. The specificity of this receptor is unknown. No much larger clone exists at a distance of one base, and base qualities are not known. Paper-wide results and their limitations: Whether the second-wave clones peaking on day 37 were SARS-CoV-2 specific was not confirmed. Some responding clones were found in pre-infection memory, which suggests that pre-existing cross-reactive memory T cells took part in the SARS-CoV-2 response. Only two mild cases were covered in the study, and larger cohorts including severe cases with pre-infection samples were considered necessary. Clones that contracted from day 15 to 85 showed balanced CD4/CD8 phenotypes, whereas a second wave of clones that expanded from day 15 to 37 leaned towards CD4+. Contracting CD4+ clones turned up mainly in the CM and EM memory subsets, whereas EMRA was where CD8+ clones were enriched.

The sequencing machine was an Illumina NovaSeq 6000. TCRalpha and TCRbeta cDNA libraries were built by 5'RACE with constant-segment primers, adding sample barcodes and unique molecular identifiers. Trizol reagent was used to extract RNA from every sample. Amplification of the libraries took two PCR steps, and the second step added a second sample barcode plus Illumina TruSeq adapters. The libraries were sequenced on an Illumina NovaSeq using 2 x 150 bp paired-end reads. The original pipeline was this. With migec v1.2.7, reads were demultiplexed and then collapsed into UMI-guided consensus sequences. With mixcr v2.1.11, UMI consensuses were aligned to TRA and TRB V and J templates and assembled into clonotypes. Expanded or contracted clonotypes were those called significant by both edgeR and NoisET, with noise models trained on biological replicates. For edgeR calls, the thresholds were a false discovery rate-adjusted p below 0.01 and a log2 fold-change of 1. As an exploratory analysis of dynamics, max-normalized trajectories of the 1000 most abundant clonotypes were examined with PCA combined with hierarchical clustering. The CD4 or CD8 phenotype of responding clones was assigned using the separately sequenced CD4+ and CD8+ repertoires. The public reads were quality trimmed at Q25 with fastp and then assembled into clones with MiXCR by TCRdb, keeping productive beta chains. Entries are consolidated by CDR3 protein sequence, retaining the most common genes and DNA. The V and J calls here are based on TCRdb, not the publication. In this sample the table shows some 120,000 distinct CDR3 sequences, about 15% of which occur a single time. Roughly 5.3% of the sample is taken by the ten largest.

The germline V gene (reference sequence) gives CDR1 as DFQATT and CDR2 as SNEGSKA. The CDR3 holds 14 amino acids from the cysteine to the phenylalanine. Left in the record is the CDR3 DNA by itself, 42 bases read in frame from the first base. Trimming accounts for 5 bases at V and 1 base at J, while the number of junction bases matched to no gene is 4. Ficoll-Paque density gradient centrifugation was used to isolate PBMCs. The sequence was obtained from a man aged 18 to 30 who had mild COVID-19 (a few samples of this study predate the infection). The sample titles of this study are shuffled in the database, so cell type and time point are left out; the donor was told from shared clones. Sample: PBMCs or a T cell subset sorted from them (not recorded which). The chain links TRBV20-1 with TRBJ2-1; 8 central nucleotides agree with TRBD2. The CDR3 region: CSAGGGNSYNEQFF. In nucleotide form, the sequence is TGCAGTGCTGGCGGGGGGAATTCCTACAATGAGCAGTTCTTC.